Listed below are T cell receptor beta chains from one sample, sequenced in a study of glioma-infiltrating T cells after dendritic cell vaccination. Profiled with immunoSEQ multiplex PCR; TCRdb holds only in-frame clones, not every one. The sample holds about 49,000 clones, roughly 87% seen once. The starting material was blood, obtained before dendritic cell vaccination. These receptors all stem from a human donor with glioblastoma. CDR3s include the opening cysteine and the closing phenylalanine or tryptophan. Each record gives: V gene, D gene, clone size, J gene, CDR3 DNA, CDR3 protein. A D gene is named only where the DNA matches it firmly. Clone size is stated in some rows and not others, as once, few, many or a class when expanded.

TRBV11-3,TRBD1,-,TRBJ2-1,TGTGCCAGCAGCTTAGCATCCGGGACAGGGGGCGATGAGCAGTTCTTC,CASSLASGTGGDEQFF
TRBV7-3,-,-,TRBJ2-1,TGTGCCAGCAGCCTCACCCGGGGCGGGGTGAGCTCCTACAATGAGCAGTTCTTC,CASSLTRGGVSSYNEQFF
TRBV29-1,-,-,TRBJ2-7,TGCAGCGCTGGACCCTCGTCACTCGGGAACGAGCAGTACTTC,CSAGPSSLGNEQYF
TRBV11-1,-,-,TRBJ1-2,TGTGCCAGCAGCTCCGGTGGGAGGACTAACTATGGCTACACCTTC,CASSSGGRTNYGYTF
TRBV6-9,-,-,TRBJ1-5,TGTGCCAGCAGTTATCAGCCAGGGGGCAATCAGCCCCAGCATTTT,CASSYQPGGNQPQHF
TRBV7-2,TRBD1,-,TRBJ1-1,TGTGCCAGCAGCTTAATTTGGACAGGGTTAATGAACACTGAAGCTTTCTTT,CASSLIWTGLMNTEAFF
TRBV7-2,-,-,TRBJ1-1,TGTGCCAGCAGCCCCCCCAGGGACTCGAACACTGAAGCTTTCTTT,CASSPPRDSNTEAFF
TRBV11-2,TRBD1,-,TRBJ2-7,TGTGCCAGCAGCTTTCGCCGGACAGGGAACAACGAGCAGTACTTC,CASSFRRTGNNEQYF
TRBV5-1,-,-,TRBJ2-2,TGCGCCAGCAACAACGGGATAAACACCGGGGAGCTGTTTTTT,CASNNGINTGELFF
TRBV11-3,TRBD1,few,TRBJ1-1,TGTGCCAGCAGCTACCTAACAGGGGCGAACACTGAAGCTTTCTTT,CASSYLTGANTEAFF
TRBV11-2,TRBD2,-,TRBJ2-7,TGTGCCAGCAGCTTAGATTTCCCCAGGACTAGCGGGTACTTC,CASSLDFPRTSGYF
TRBV27,TRBD1,-,TRBJ1-1,TGTGCCAGCAGTTTGAATACCGGGACAGGTTACACTGAAGCTTTCTTT,CASSLNTGTGYTEAFF
TRBV18,-,-,TRBJ1-1,TGTGCCAGCTCCCCGGGTCACGGAAACACTGAAGCTTTCTTT,CASSPGHGNTEAFF
TRBV7-9,-,-,TRBJ1-5,TGTGCCAGCAGCTTAGGACAGGATAGCAATCAGCCCCAGCATTTT,CASSLGQDSNQPQHF
TRBV30,-,-,TRBJ2-4,TGTGCCTGGAACAGTCTAGCCAAAAACATTCAGTACTTC,CAWNSLAKNIQYF
TRBV30,-,-,TRBJ2-7,TGTGCCTGGATAGGGGGGGGGAGGGACGAGCAGTACTTC,CAWIGGGRDEQYF
TRBV18,TRBD1,-,TRBJ1-1,TGTGCCAGCTCACCAGGGACAGGGACTGAAGCTTTCTTT,CASSPGTGTEAFF
TRBV5-4,TRBD1,-,TRBJ1-6,TGTGCCAGCAGCTTCCCGACAGGGGGAGTTTCACCCCTCCACTTT,CASSFPTGGVSPLHF
TRBV19,TRBD2,-,TRBJ2-7,TGTGCCAGTAGTCTCCGAGCATCTAGCGGGAGTAGGTACGAGCAGTACTTC,CASSLRASSGSRYEQYF
TRBV27,-,-,TRBJ2-1,TGTGCCAGCAGTTTAATCGGGTACAATGAGCAGTTCTTC,CASSLIGYNEQFF
TRBV12-5,TRBD2,-,TRBJ2-1,TGTGCTAGTGGTGCCTCGGGACTATCCTACAATGAGCAGTTCTTC,CASGASGLSYNEQFF
TRBV7-3,-,few,TRBJ2-7,TGTGCCAGCAGCTTAACAGGAGACGACGAGCAGTACTTC,CASSLTGDDEQYF
TRBV5-5,TRBD1,once,TRBJ2-5,TGTGCCAGCAGCCTGGGGACAGGGCAAGAGACCCAGTACTTC,CASSLGTGQETQYF
TRBV27,TRBD1,-,TRBJ2-5,TGTGCCAGCAGTTTAGGGACAGGGGGCTCAGGGACCCAGTACTTC,CASSLGTGGSGTQYF